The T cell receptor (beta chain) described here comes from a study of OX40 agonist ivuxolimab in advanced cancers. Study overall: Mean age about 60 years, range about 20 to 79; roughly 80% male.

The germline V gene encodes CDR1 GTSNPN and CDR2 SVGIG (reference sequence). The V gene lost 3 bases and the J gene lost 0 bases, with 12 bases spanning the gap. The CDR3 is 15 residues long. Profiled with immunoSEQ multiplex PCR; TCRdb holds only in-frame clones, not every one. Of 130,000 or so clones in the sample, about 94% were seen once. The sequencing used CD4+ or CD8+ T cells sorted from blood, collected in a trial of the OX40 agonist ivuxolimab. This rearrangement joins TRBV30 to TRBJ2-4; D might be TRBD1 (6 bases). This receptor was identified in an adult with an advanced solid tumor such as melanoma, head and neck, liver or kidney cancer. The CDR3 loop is CAWRGQKLAKNIQYF. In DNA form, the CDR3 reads TGTGCCTGGAGAGGACAGAAACTAGCCAAAAACATTCAGTACTTC.